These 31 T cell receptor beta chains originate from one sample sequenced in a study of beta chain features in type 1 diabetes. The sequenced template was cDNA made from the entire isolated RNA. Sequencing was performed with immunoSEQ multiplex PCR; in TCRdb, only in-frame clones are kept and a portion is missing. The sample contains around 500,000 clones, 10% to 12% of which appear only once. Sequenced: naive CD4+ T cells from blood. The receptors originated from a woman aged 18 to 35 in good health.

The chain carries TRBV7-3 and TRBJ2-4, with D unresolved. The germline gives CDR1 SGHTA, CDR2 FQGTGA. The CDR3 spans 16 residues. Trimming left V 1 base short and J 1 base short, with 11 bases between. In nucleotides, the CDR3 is TGTGCCAGCAGCTTAAGTGGACCTCCGGCCAAAAACATTCAGTACTTC. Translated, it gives CASSLSGPPAKNIQYF. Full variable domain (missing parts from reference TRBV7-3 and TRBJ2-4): GAGVSQTPSNKVTEKGKYVELRCDPISGHTALYWYRQSLGQGPEFLIYFQGTGAADDSGLPNDRFFAVRPEGSVSTLKIQRTERGDSAVYLCASSLSGPPAKNIQYFGAGTRLSVL.

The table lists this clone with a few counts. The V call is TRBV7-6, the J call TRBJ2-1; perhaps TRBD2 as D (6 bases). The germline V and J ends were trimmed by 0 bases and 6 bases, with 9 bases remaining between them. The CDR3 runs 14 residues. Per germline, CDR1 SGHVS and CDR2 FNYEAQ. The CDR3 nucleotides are TGTGCCAGCAGCTTAGCGACGACTAGCAATGAGCAGTTCTTC. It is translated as CASSLATTSNEQFF.

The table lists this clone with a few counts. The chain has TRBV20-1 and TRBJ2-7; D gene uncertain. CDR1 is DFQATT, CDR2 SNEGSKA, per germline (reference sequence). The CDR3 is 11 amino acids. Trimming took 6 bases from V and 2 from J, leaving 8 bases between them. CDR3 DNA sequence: TGCAGTGCATATTCCGCCTACGAGCAGTACTTC. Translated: CSAYSAYEQYF.

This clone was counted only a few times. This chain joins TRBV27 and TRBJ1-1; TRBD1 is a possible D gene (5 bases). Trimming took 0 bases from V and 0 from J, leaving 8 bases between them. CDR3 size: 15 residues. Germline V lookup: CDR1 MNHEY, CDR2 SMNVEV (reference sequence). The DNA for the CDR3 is TGTGCCAGCAGTTTATCTCCAGGGTTGAACACTGAAGCTTTCTTT. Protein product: CASSLSPGLNTEAFF.

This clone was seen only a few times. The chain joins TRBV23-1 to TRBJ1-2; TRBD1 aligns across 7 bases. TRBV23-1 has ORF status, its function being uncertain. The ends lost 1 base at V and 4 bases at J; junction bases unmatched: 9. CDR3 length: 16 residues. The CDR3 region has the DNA TGCGCCAGCAGTCAATTGACCCTCGGGACAGTCTATGGCTACACCTTC. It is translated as CASSQLTLGTVYGYTF.

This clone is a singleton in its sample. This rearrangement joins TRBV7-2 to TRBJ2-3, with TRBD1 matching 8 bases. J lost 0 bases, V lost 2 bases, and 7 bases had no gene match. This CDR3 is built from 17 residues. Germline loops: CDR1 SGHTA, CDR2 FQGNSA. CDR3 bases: TGTGCCAGCAGCTTACTTGAACAGGGGGTTAGCACAGATACGCAGTATTTT. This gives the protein CASSLLEQGVSTDTQYF. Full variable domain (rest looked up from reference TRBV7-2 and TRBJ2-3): GAGVSQSPSNKVTEKGKDVELRCDPISGHTALYWYRQSLGQGLEFLIYFQGNSAPDKSGLPSDRFSAERTGGSVSTLTIQRTQQEDSAVYLCASSLLEQGVSTDTQYFGPGTRLTVL.

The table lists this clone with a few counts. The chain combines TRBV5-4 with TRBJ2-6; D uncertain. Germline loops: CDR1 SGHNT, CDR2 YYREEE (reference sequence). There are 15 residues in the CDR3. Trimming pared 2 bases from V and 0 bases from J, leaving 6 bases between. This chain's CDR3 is CASSFLSSGANVLTF. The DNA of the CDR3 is TGTGCCAGCAGCTTCTTAAGCTCTGGGGCCAACGTCCTGACTTTC.

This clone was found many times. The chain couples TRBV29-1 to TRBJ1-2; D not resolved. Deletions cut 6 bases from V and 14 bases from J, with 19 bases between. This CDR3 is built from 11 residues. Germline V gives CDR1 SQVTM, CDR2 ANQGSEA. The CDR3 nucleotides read TGCAGCGTATTCTCACATTCGGGGATTACCTTC. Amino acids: CSVFSHSGITF. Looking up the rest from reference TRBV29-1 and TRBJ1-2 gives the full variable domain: SAVISQKPSRDICQRGTSLTIQCQVDSQVTMMFWYRQQPGQSLTLIATANQGSEATYESGFVIDKFPISRPNLTFSTLTVSNMSPEDSSIYLCSVFSHSGITFGSGTRLTVV.

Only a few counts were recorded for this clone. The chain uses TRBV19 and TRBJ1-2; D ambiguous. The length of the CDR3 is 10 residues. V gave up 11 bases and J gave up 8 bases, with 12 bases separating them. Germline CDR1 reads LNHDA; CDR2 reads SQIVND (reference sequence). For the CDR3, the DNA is TGTGCCCCAAAGGCCGTAGGCTACACCTTC. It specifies CAPKAVGYTF.

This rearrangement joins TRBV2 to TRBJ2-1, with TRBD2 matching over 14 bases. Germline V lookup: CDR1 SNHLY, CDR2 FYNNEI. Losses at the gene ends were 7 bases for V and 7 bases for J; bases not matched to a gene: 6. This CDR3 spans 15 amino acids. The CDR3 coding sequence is TGTGCCAGCACACGCGGGACTAGCGGGAGTAATGAGCAGTTCTTC. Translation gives CASTRGTSGSNEQFF.

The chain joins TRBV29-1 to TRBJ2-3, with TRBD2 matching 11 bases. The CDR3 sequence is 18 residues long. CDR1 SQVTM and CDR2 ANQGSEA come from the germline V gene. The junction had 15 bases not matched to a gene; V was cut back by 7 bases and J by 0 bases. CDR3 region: CSAGMIASGGTSTDTQYF. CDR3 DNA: TGCAGCGCCGGAATGATTGCTAGCGGGGGGACTAGCACAGATACGCAGTATTTT.

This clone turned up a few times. The CDR3 coding sequence is TGCGCCAGCAGCTTGGAAAGGGCAGCTAACTATGGCTACACCTTC. Protein: CASSLERAANYGYTF. V gene TRBV5-1 combines with J gene TRBJ1-2; D gene ambiguous. Germline V lookup: CDR1 SGHRS, CDR2 YFSETQ. The V and J ends lost 0 bases and 0 bases respectively, with 9 bases between them. The CDR3 runs to 15 residues.

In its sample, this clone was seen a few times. CDR3 region: CASSQVWTKIGELFF. CDR3 in DNA: TGTGCCAGCAGCCAAGTGTGGACTAAGATCGGGGAGCTGTTTTTT. V is TRBV4-2 and J is TRBJ2-2; tentative D call: TRBD2 (6 bases). The V end lost 1 base, the J end lost 7 bases, and 13 bases lay between the germline ends. The V gene's germline CDR1 is LGHNA and CDR2 YNFKEQ. The CDR3 loop spans 15 amino acids.

The CDR3 DNA reads as TGTGCCAGCAGCCTAAGAAGGTCATCTTCACCCCTCCACTTT. It encodes CASSLRRSSSPLHF. V gene TRBV7-2 combines with J gene TRBJ1-6; no definite D call. The CDR3 runs to 14 residues. Germline values: CDR1 SGHTA, CDR2 FQGNSA. V lost 5 bases and J 9 bases, leaving 14 bases between the germline ends.

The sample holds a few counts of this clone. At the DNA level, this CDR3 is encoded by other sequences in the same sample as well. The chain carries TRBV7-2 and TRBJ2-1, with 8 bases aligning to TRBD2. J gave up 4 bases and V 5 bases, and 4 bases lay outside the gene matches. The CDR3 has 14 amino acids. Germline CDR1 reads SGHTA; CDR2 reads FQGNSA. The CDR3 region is CASSLSGGYNEQFF. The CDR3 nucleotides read TGTGCCAGCAGCCTGAGCGGGGGTTACAATGAGCAGTTCTTC.

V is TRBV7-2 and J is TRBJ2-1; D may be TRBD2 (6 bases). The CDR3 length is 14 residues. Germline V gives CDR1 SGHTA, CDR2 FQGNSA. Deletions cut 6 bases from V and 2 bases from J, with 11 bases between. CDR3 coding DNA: TGTGCCAGCAGAAGGACTAAAACCTACAATGAGCAGTTCTTC. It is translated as CASRRTKTYNEQFF.

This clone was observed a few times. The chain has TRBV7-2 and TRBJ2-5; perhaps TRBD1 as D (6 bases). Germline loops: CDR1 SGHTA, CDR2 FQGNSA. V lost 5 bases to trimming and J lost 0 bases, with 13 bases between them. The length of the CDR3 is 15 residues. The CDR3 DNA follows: TGTGCCAGCAGCCCCGGGACACTAGACCAAGAGACCCAGTACTTC. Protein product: CASSPGTLDQETQYF.

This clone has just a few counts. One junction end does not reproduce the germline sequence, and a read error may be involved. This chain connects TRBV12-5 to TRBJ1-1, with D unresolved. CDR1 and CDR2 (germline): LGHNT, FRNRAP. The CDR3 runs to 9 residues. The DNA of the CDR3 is TGTGCTAGTGGTTTGCCAGTCCACTTT. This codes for CASGLPVHF.

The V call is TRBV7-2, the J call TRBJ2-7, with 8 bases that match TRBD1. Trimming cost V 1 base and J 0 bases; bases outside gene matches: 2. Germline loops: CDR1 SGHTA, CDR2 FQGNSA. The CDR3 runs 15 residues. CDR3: CASSLEGTGSYEQYF. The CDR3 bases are TGTGCCAGCAGCTTAGAGGGGACAGGCTCCTACGAGCAGTACTTC.

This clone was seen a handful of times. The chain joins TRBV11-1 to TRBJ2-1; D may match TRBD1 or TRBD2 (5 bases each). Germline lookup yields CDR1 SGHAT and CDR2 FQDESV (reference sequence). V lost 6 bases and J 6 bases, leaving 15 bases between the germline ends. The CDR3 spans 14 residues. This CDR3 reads CASRFRDPRNEQFF. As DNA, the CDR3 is TGTGCCAGCAGATTCCGGGACCCTCGCAATGAGCAGTTCTTC.

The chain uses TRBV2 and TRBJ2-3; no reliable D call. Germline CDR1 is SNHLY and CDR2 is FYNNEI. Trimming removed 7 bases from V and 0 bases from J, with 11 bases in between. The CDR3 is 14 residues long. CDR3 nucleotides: TGTGCCAGCAAGGCGCGGCAAAGCACAGATACGCAGTATTTT. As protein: CASKARQSTDTQYF.

CDR3 loop: CASSFRPPGVSLNIQYF. The CDR3 DNA sequence: TGTGCCAGCAGCTTTAGACCACCAGGCGTTTCCCTAAACATTCAGTACTTC. The chain recombines TRBV7-2 with TRBJ2-4; no clear D. V lost 3 bases, J lost 6 bases, and 21 bases lay in between. This CDR3 comprises 17 residues. From germline, CDR1 is SGHTA and CDR2 FQGNSA.

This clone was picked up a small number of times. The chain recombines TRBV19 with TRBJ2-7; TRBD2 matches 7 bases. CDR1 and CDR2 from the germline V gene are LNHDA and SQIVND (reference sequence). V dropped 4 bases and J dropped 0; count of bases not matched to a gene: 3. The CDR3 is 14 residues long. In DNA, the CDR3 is TGTGCCAGTAGTACCACTAGCGCCTCCTACGAGCAGTACTTC. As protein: CASSTTSASYEQYF.

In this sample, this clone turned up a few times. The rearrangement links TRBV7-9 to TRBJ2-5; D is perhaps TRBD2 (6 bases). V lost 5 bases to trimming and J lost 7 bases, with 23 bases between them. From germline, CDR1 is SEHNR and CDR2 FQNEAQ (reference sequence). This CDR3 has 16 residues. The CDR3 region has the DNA TGTGCCAGCAGCAAAATCAAAGGAGGGTGGGAAGCGACCCAGTACTTC. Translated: CASSKIKGGWEATQYF.

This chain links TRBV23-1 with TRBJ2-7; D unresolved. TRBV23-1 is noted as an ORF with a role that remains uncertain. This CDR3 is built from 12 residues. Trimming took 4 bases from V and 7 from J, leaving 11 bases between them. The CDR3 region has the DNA TGCGCCAGCAGTCCATTACCAGGAGAGCAGTACGTC. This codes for CASSPLPGEQYV.

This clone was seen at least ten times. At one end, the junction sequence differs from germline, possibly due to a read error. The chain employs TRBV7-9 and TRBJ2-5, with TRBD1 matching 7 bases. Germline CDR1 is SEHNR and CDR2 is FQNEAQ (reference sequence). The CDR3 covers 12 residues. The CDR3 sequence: CASEISQGPLNF. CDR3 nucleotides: TGTGCCAGCGAAATCTCACAGGGGCCGCTTAACTTC. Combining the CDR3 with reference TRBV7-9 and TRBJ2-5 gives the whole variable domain DTGVSQNPRHKITKRGQNVTFRCDPISEHNRLYWYRQTLGQGPEFLTYFQNEAQLEKSRLLSDRFSAERPKGSFSTLEIQRTEQGDSAMYLCASEISQGPLNFGPGTRLLVL.

Here the CDR3 DNA reads TGTGCCAGCAGCTTGTCAGGCGAGCAGTACTTC. Residues: CASSLSGEQYF. The chain uses TRBV7-9 and TRBJ2-5; D gene ambiguous. Near its end, the DNA agrees better with TRBJ2-7, so the J call may be wrong. The germline CDR1 and CDR2 sequences are SEHNR and FQNEAQ (reference sequence). The CDR3 has 11 residues.

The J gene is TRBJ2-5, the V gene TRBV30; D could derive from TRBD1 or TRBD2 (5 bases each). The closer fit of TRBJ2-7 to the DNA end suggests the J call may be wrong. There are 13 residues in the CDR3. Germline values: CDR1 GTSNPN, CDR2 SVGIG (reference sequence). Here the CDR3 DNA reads TGTGCCTGGAAAAGGTGGGGGTTCTACGAGCAGTACTTC. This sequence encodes CAWKRWGFYEQYF.

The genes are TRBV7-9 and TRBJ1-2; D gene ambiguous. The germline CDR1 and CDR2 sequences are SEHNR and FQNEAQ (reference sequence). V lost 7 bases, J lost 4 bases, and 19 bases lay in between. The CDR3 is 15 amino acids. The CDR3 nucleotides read TGTGCCAGCACCCTCAAAGGGCGGACTTTCTATGGCTACACCTTC. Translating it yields CASTLKGRTFYGYTF.

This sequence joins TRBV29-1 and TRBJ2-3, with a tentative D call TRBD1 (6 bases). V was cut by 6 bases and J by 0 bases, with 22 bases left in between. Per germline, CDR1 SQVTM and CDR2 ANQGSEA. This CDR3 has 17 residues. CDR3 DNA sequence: TGCAGCGTGGCCGGGACACCGGGCTTCCCTAGCACAGATACGCAGTATTTT. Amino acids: CSVAGTPGFPSTDTQYF.

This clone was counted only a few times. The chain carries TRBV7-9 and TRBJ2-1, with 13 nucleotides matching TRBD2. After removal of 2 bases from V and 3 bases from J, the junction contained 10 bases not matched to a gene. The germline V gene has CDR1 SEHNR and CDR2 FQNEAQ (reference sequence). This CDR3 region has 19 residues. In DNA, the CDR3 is TGTGCCAGCAGCTTAAGGGGTTCCGGGACTAGCGGGATCTACAATGAGCAGTTCTTC. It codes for CASSLRGSGTSGIYNEQFF.